This record covers a single T cell receptor beta chain. Its antigen is not known. The PCR ran on 60 Vbeta and 13 Jbeta primers. The repertoire was sequenced with immunoSEQ multiplex PCR; TCRdb's copy has only in-frame clones and lacks some. The sample lists 150,000 or so clones, about three quarters occurring once. These data originate in a study of cytomegalovirus exposure and HLA in healthy donors. Per germline, CDR1 SGHVS and CDR2 FQNEAQ. V was pared by 2 bases and J by 3 bases, with 14 bases between. The CDR3 sequence is 15 residues long. Regarding the study as a whole: It was in a later analysis that TCR association rates were seen to vary by HLA locus, highest for DRB1 and lowest for HLA-C.

The sequenced sample was PBMCs. The chain uses TRBV7-8 and TRBJ2-7, with D possibly matching TRBD2 (5 bases). The sequence was obtained from a woman in her thirties or forties in good health and CMV-seronegative. The CDR3 DNA reads as TGTGCCAGCAGCTTACGGGGTGTTTCCCGCTACGAGCAGTACTTC. As protein: CASSLRGVSRYEQYF.